The clone carrying this T cell receptor (beta chain) was recorded a few times. The antigen remains unidentified. Trimming took off 4 bases at V and 8 bases at J, with 12 bases between the two ends. The CDR3 runs to 13 residues. Per germline, CDR1 MNHEY and CDR2 SVGAGI. The data were obtained in a study of beta chain features in type 1 diabetes. The study's findings and limits: For patients and controls alike, PCR might favor shorter templates to the same degree. Within patients, naive, central memory and Treg TCRB repertoires seemed more similar than within healthy donors.

The isolated RNA, all of it, was reverse transcribed, so expressed TCRB transcripts were what got sequenced. The table came from immunoSEQ multiplex PCR; TCRdb's copy has only in-frame clones and leaves some out. The sample carries hundreds of thousands of clones, 10% to 15% recorded once. The material sequenced was naive CD4+ T cells from blood. V is TRBV6-5 and J is TRBJ2-1; D might be TRBD2 (5 bases). The TCR was taken from a man aged 18 to 30 in good health. This CDR3 reads CASSSNGMDEQFF. CDR3 nucleotide sequence: TGTGCCAGCAGTTCTAACGGGATGGATGAGCAGTTCTTC.